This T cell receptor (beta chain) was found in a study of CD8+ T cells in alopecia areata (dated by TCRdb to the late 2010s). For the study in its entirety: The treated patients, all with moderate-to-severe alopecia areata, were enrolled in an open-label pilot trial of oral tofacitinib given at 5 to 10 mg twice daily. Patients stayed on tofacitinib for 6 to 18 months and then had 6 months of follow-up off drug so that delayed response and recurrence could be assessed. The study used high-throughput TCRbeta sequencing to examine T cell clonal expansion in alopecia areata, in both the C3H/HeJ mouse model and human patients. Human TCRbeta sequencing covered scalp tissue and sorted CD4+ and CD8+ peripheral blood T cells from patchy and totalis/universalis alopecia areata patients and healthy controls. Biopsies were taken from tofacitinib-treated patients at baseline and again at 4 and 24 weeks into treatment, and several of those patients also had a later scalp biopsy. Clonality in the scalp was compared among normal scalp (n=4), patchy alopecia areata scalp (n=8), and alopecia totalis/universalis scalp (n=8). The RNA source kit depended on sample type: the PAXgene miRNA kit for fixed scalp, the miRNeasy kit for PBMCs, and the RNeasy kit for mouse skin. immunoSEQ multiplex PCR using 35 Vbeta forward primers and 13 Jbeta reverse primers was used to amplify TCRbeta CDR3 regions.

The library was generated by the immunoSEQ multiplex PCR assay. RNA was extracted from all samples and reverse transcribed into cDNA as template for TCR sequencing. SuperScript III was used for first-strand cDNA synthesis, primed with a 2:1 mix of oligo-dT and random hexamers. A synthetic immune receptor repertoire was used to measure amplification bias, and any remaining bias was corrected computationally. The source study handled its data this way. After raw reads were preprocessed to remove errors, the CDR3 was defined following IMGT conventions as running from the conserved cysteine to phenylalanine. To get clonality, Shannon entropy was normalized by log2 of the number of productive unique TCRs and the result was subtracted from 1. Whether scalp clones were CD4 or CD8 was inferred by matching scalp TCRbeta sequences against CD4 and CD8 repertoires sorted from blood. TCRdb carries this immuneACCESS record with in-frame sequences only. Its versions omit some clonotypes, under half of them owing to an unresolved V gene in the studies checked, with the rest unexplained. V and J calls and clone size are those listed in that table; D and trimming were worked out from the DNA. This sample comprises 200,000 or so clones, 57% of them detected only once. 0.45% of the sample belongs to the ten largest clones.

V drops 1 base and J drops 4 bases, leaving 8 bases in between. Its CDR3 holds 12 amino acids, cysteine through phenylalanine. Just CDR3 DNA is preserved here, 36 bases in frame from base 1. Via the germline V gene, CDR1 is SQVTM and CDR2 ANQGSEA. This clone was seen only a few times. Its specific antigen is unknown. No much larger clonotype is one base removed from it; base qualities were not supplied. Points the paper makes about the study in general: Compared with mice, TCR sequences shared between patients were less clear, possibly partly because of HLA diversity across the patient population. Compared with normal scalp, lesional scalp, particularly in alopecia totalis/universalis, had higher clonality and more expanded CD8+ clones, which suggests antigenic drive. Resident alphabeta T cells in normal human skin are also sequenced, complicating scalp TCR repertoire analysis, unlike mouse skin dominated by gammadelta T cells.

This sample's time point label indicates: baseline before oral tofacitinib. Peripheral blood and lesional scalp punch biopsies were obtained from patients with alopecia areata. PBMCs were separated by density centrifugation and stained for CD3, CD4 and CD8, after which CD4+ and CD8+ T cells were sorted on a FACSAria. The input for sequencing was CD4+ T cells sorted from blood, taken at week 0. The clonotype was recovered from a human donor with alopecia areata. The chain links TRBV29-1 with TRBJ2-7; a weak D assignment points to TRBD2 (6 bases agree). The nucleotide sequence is TGCAGCGTTGAAGTTGGGGGGTACGAGCAGTACTTC. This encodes CSVEVGGYEQYF.